Shown below are 21 T cell receptor beta chains from a single sample sequenced in a study of T cell responses to AZD1222 COVID-19 vaccine. Assay: immunoSEQ multiplex PCR; the TCRdb copy retains only in-frame clones and omits some. The table has about 83,000 clones, 75% to 90% seen once; the top ten hold 30% to 35%. Material: peripheral blood, obtained on day 0 of AZD1222 vaccination. The receptors here all came from an adult in good health.

This clone was detected once. The chain links TRBV11-3 to TRBJ2-2; TRBD2 aligns across 12 bases. CDR3 length equals 17 residues. Trimming cost V 5 bases and J 6 bases; bases outside gene matches: 10. Germline lookup yields CDR1 SGHNT and CDR2 YENEEA. The chain's CDR3 is CASSRLRTSGTAGELFF. For the CDR3, the DNA is TGTGCCAGCAGCCGCCTAAGGACTAGCGGGACCGCCGGGGAGCTGTTTTTT.

The rearrangement joins TRBV2 to TRBJ1-4; tentative D call: TRBD1 (5 bases). CDR1 is SNHLY and CDR2 is FYNNEI in the germline V gene. V was trimmed by 8 bases and J by 7 bases, leaving 14 bases between them. This CDR3 is 13 amino acids long. The CDR3 reads CASGGFRGEKLFF. CDR3 DNA sequence: TGTGCCAGCGGGGGATTTCGGGGTGAAAAACTGTTTTTT.

The chain has TRBV6-5 and TRBJ2-7; TRBD1 might be the D (6 bases). V was cut by 0 bases and J by 1 base, with 10 bases left in between. Per germline, CDR1 MNHEY and CDR2 SVGAGI. The CDR3 extends over 15 amino acids. The DNA of the CDR3 is TGTGCCAGCAGTTACTCGACAGGAATGTCCTACGAGCAGTACTTC. This gives the protein CASSYSTGMSYEQYF.

The chain carries TRBV28 and TRBJ2-1, with 12 bases that match TRBD2. J gave up 2 bases and V 9 bases, and 2 bases lay outside the gene matches. This CDR3 is 14 amino acids long. Germline assignment: CDR1 MDHEN and CDR2 SYDVKM. CDR3 in amino acids: CASGTSGPYNEQFF. Here the CDR3 DNA reads TGTGCCAGTGGGACTAGCGGGCCCTACAATGAGCAGTTCTTC. Using reference TRBV28 and TRBJ2-1 for the parts outside the CDR3, the full variable domain is DVKVTQSSRYLVKRTGEKVFLECVQDMDHENMFWYRQDPGLGLRLIYFSYDVKMKEKGDIPEGYSVSREKKERFSLILESASTNQTSMYLCASGTSGPYNEQFFGPGTRLTVL.

This sequence joins TRBV18 and TRBJ2-1; 11 nucleotides align to TRBD2. Trimming removed 0 bases from V and 7 bases from J; junction bases left unmatched: 5. Germline loops: CDR1 KGHSH, CDR2 LQKENI. This CDR3 has 16 residues. As DNA, the CDR3 is TGTGCCAGCTCACCACCGCTACTAGCGGGAGTGAATGAGCAGTTCTTC. This sequence encodes CASSPPLLAGVNEQFF. Supplemented by reference TRBV18 and TRBJ2-1, the full variable domain reads NAGVMQNPRHLVRRRGQEARLRCSPMKGHSHVYWYRQLPEEGLKFMVYLQKENIIDESGMPKERFSAEFPKEGPSILRIQQVVRGDSAAYFCASSPPLLAGVNEQFFGPGTRLTVL.

The CDR3 loop is CASSLGGARGQETQYF. The DNA for the CDR3 is TGTGCCAGCAGCTTAGGGGGGGCCAGGGGCCAAGAGACCCAGTACTTC. The rearrangement uses TRBV7-6 and TRBJ2-5; TRBD1 or TRBD2 may be the D gene (6 bases each). Germline lookup yields CDR1 SGHVS and CDR2 FNYEAQ. The germline V and J ends were trimmed by 1 base and 1 base, with 13 bases remaining between them. The CDR3 covers 16 residues.

This chain joins TRBV9 and TRBJ2-7; 7 positions match TRBD2. In germline, CDR1 is SGDLS, CDR2 YYNGEE. J was trimmed by 0 bases and V by 0 bases; bases with no gene match: 3. CDR3 size: 15 residues. The CDR3 coding sequence is TGTGCCAGCAGCGTAGGGGAGGGTGGCTCCTACGAGCAGTACTTC. Its protein is CASSVGEGGSYEQYF.

This chain joins TRBV6-5 and TRBJ1-4; unclear D gene. Trimming took 7 bases from V and 1 from J, leaving 10 bases between them. The CDR3 sequence is 14 residues long. CDR1 and CDR2 (germline): MNHEY, SVGAGI. DNA for the CDR3: TGTGCCAGCACCCAGGCTGGAACTAATGAAAAACTGTTTTTT. This gives the protein CASTQAGTNEKLFF.

V usage is TRBV7-2 and J usage is TRBJ2-3, with D unresolved. Looked up from germline, CDR1 is SGHTA and CDR2 is FQGNSA. The germline V and J ends were trimmed by 4 bases and 4 bases, with 9 bases remaining between them. This CDR3 region has 13 residues. The DNA of the CDR3 is TGTGCCAGCAGCTCCACTTCCCCAGATACGCAGTATTTT. Its translation is CASSSTSPDTQYF.

The gene calls are TRBV7-9 and TRBJ2-2, with 12 bases that match TRBD2. V lost 5 bases to trimming and J lost 8 bases; unmatched junction nucleotides: 3. The CDR3 extends over 14 amino acids. CDR1 and CDR2 (germline): SEHNR, FQNEAQ (reference sequence). The CDR3 nucleotides are TGTGCCAGCAGCAGACTAGCGGGAGTTGGGGAGCTGTTTTTT. Its protein is CASSRLAGVGELFF.

The CDR3 nucleotides read TGTGCCAGCTCGCAACTCGGGGGCTTCCTTCCTACGCCTGGCTACACCTTC. Protein sequence: CASSQLGGFLPTPGYTF. The rearrangement links TRBV18 to TRBJ1-2; possibly TRBD1 for D (6 bases). Germline V gene data show CDR1 as KGHSH and CDR2 as LQKENI. CDR3 size: 17 residues. Trimming took 6 bases from V and 7 from J, leaving 27 bases between them.

V is TRBV9 and J is TRBJ2-6, with TRBD1 as a possible D gene (6 bases). The V end was cut by 4 bases, the J end by 0 bases, with 17 bases between. The CDR3 is 18 amino acids. Germline V CDR1 and CDR2: SGDLS, YYNGEE. The CDR3 sequence is CASSIQGFYSSGANVLTF. As DNA, the CDR3 is TGTGCCAGCAGCATACAGGGTTTCTACAGCTCTGGGGCCAACGTCCTGACTTTC.

The sample holds a few counts of this clone. The chain links TRBV28 to TRBJ1-2, with TRBD1 matching 8 bases. The germline V gene encodes CDR1 MDHEN and CDR2 SYDVKM. This CDR3 contains 14 residues. J gave up 3 bases and V 4 bases, and 4 bases lay outside the gene matches. CDR3 coding DNA: TGTGCCAGCAGTTCGACAGGGGAGGACTATGGCTACACCTTC. Amino acids: CASSSTGEDYGYTF.

The rearrangement joins TRBV28 to TRBJ2-3, with D maybe TRBD2 (5 bases). Deletions cut 1 base from V and 3 bases from J, with 14 bases between. This CDR3 has 16 residues. The germline gives CDR1 MDHEN, CDR2 SYDVKM. The CDR3 here is CASSLFEGQGTDTQYF. CDR3 nucleotide sequence: TGTGCCAGCAGTTTATTTGAGGGCCAAGGTACAGATACGCAGTATTTT.

The rearrangement uses TRBV29-1 and TRBJ2-7; TRBD2 might be the D (6 bases). The CDR3 consists of 12 residues. V was clipped by 4 bases and J by 0 bases, with 7 bases between them. Germline V lookup: CDR1 SQVTM, CDR2 ANQGSEA. The CDR3 DNA sequence: TGCAGCGTTGGGACTAACTCCTACGAGCAGTACTTC. Protein: CSVGTNSYEQYF.

This sequence joins TRBV29-1 and TRBJ1-2; 9 bases line up with TRBD1. The junction had 3 bases not matched to a gene; V was cut back by 5 bases and J by 8 bases. Germline V CDR1 and CDR2: SQVTM, ANQGSEA. This CDR3 is 11 amino acids long. The CDR3 spells CSVTGGLGYTF. CDR3 in DNA: TGCAGCGTTACAGGGGGCTTAGGCTACACCTTC.

The chain recombines TRBV6-2 or TRBV6-3 with TRBJ2-2, with TRBD1 identical over 7 bases. Germline V gene lookup returns CDR1 MNHEY and CDR2 SVGEGT. CDR3 size: 14 residues. Germline trimming cut 5 bases from V and 3 bases from J; bases unmatched to any gene: 3. The CDR3, as DNA: TGTGCCAGCAGTCCCACAGGGGACACCGGGGAGCTGTTTTTT. Protein: CASSPTGDTGELFF.

This chain links TRBV3-1 (or the pseudogene TRBV3-2) with TRBJ1-2, with 11 positions matching TRBD1. Trimming removed 2 bases from V and 6 bases from J; junction bases left unmatched: 5. The CDR3 length is 15 residues. Germline loops: CDR1 LGHDT, CDR2 YNNKEL (reference sequence). The CDR3 protein is CASSQWDRGMNGYTF. CDR3 nucleotides: TGTGCCAGCAGCCAATGGGACAGGGGGATGAATGGCTACACCTTC.

The genes are TRBV6-6 and TRBJ2-7; D is possibly TRBD1 (6 bases). Trimming pared 6 bases from V and 3 bases from J, leaving 18 bases between. Germline V gives CDR1 MNHNY, CDR2 SVGAGI (reference sequence). CDR3 length equals 15 residues. Written as DNA, the CDR3 is TGTGCCAGCAGCCAAGACAGGTTCCCTAACTACGAGCAGTACTTC. This gives the protein CASSQDRFPNYEQYF.

The V and J genes are TRBV19 and TRBJ1-1; D is undetermined. This CDR3 comprises 12 residues. V lost 5 bases and J 3 bases, leaving 7 bases between the germline ends. Germline CDR1 reads LNHDA; CDR2 reads SQIVND (reference sequence). The CDR3 loop reads CASSLLDTEAFF. CDR3 DNA sequence: TGTGCCAGTAGTTTACTGGACACTGAAGCTTTCTTT.

V usage is TRBV27 and J usage is TRBJ1-5; tentative D call: TRBD1 (6 bases). V lost 6 bases and J lost 6, with 12 bases in between. This CDR3 is built from 13 residues. Looked up from germline, CDR1 is MNHEY and CDR2 is SMNVEV (reference sequence). CDR3 DNA sequence: TGTGCCAGCAGCCTCGACAGGTTTCAGCCCCAGCATTTT. It is translated as CASSLDRFQPQHF.